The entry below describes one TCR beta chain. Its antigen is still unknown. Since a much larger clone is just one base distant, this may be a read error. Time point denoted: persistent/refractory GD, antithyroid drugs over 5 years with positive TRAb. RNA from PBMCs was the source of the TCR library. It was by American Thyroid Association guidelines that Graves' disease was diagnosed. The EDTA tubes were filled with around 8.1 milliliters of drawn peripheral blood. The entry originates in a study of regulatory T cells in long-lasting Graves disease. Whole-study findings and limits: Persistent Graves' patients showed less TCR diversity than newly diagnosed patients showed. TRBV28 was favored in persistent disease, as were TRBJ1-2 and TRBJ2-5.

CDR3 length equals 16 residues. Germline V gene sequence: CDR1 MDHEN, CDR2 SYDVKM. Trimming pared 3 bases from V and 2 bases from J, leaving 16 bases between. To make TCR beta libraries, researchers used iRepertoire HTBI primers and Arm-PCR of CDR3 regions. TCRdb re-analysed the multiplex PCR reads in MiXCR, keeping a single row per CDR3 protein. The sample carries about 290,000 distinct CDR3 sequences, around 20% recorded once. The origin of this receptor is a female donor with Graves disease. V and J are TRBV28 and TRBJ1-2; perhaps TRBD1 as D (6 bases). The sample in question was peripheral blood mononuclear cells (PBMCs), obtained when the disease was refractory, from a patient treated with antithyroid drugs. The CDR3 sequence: CASSFDPGHKNYGYTF. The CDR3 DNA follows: TGTGCCAGCAGTTTCGACCCGGGACACAAAAACTATGGCTACACCTTC.